This entry describes one T cell receptor beta chain. No cognate antigen has been identified for it. No base qualities exist here, and no much larger clone lies one base off it. The cohort was made up of approximately 670 healthy bone marrow donors. Cohort members were all nominally healthy when sampled, although unrecorded immune exposures were likely present. The donor was CMV seronegative and belonged to the group of over 300 seronegative cohort members. Every donor gave a peripheral blood sample, and the peripheral blood mononuclear cells from that sample were used for TCR beta sequencing. Genomic DNA extraction from the blood cell samples was performed with the Qiagen DNeasy Blood Extraction Kit. This sample is drawn from a study of cytomegalovirus exposure and HLA in healthy donors listed by TCRdb under 2017. In the study overall: According to an earlier analysis of 450 to 650 of the donors, about 179 million T cells yielded approximately 120 million unique TCR beta sequences and approximately 280 Gb of sequence data. An early release covering just under 650 HLA-typed donors comprised about 300 gigabases of sequencing data and tens of millions of unique TCR sequences. Among the roughly 430 genotyped donors, 81% belonged to the genetic ancestry cluster associated with self-reported Caucasian donors. The study aimed to test whether signatures of past pathogen exposure could be identified by cataloging public T cell receptors. The study used immunosequencing to profile the T cell repertoires of some 600 subjects and linked those repertoires to cytomegalovirus serostatus. Along with the roughly 670-subject first cohort, a separate validation cohort of over a hundred different subjects was used. To predict cytomegalovirus infection status, the study combined high-throughput TCR immunosequencing, statistical association of individual TCRs with disease status, and machine learning. A later analysis re-analyzed previously published TCR beta repertoires from hundreds of donors and added high-resolution HLA genotyping to study TCR occurrence patterns. In the later analysis, no new phenotypic data were used to find candidate immune exposures; instead, reliance was placed on TCR beta sequences and their occurrence across donors. To decide whether each TCR beta V gene segment behaved as functional or pseudogenic, an earlier analysis of nearly 600 of the donors relied on high-throughput TCR beta sequencing. Donor age, sex, ethnicity and CMV serostatus were collected together with the repertoire data. Genome-wide SNP genotypes for about three fifths of the roughly 670 donors were used in a later genetic analysis, which treated that subset as a discovery cohort. All discovery cohort repertoires had been generated on a single sequencing platform. Class I and class II HLA loci were covered by the typing at four-digit resolution. The number of typed donors differed by locus: roughly 629-640 for A, B, C, DRB1 and DQB1; 500 to 550 for DQA1; some 590 for DPA1; and roughly 490 for DPB1. Four to six DR-DQ haplotypes were handled as single units for association and clustering, since linkage in the cohort was strong. Among 398 genotyped donors of the cohort, an average of around 240,000 unique TCR beta nucleotide sequences were sequenced per donor, 15% to 20% of them non-productive.

Libraries were built with the immunoSEQ multiplex PCR assay. For the multiplex PCR, a mixture combining 60 forward primers for TCR Vbeta segments and 13 reverse primers for TCR Jbeta segments was used. A multiplex PCR assay on genomic DNA amplified the CDR3 region of rearranged TCR beta genes. The Illumina HiSeq System was used to sequence the amplified TCR beta libraries as 87-base-pair reads. Per the authors' processing: In a later analysis, tens of millions of unique TCR beta chains were counted across the 500 to 850 repertoires, and roughly 11 million of these chains were shared by at least two donors. Raw reads were error-corrected and collapsed into unique sequences by a nearest-neighbor algorithm in which closely related sequences were merged to remove PCR and sequencing errors. To assign V, D and J gene segments, CDR3 sequences were aligned to IMGT reference sequences. Each retained sequence needed at least a six-nucleotide match to both a V gene segment and a J gene segment. Rearrangements were classified as productive when the CDR3 lacked stop codons and remained in frame with V and J, and all other rearrangements were classified as non-productive. Following IMGT convention, CDR3 was defined as the stretch from the second conserved V-encoded cysteine up to the conserved J-encoded phenylalanine. Sequences without an unambiguous match to a single V gene segment were excluded from the earlier analysis of several hundred of the donors. In an earlier analysis of a few hundred of the donors, a V segment was called functional when productive rearrangements were above 56.7%, and segregating when the standard deviation between donors exceeded 5%. A statistical classification framework was built for diagnosing cytomegalovirus status from the catalog of TCR beta chain sequences. In a later analysis, TCR nucleotide sequences were compared against IMGT/GENE-DB human TR gene sequences so that V and J genes could be assigned. A later analysis assigned CDR3 sequences and most-parsimonious VDJ recombination scenarios with the TCRdist pipeline. In a later analysis, every TCR beta chain was defined by the combination of its CDR3 amino acid sequence and its V-gene family, and reads without a unique V-gene family were dropped. A later analysis removed over 500 highly shared, low-generation-probability nucleotide sequences to deal with suspected cross-contamination and a sequencing artifact. In a later analysis, a clonal expansion index was calculated for each public chain from normalized within-repertoire ranks of inferred template counts. A later analysis computed generation probabilities with a VDJ recombination model fitted to out-of-frame rearrangements, and checked the results against IGoR. In a later analysis, hypergeometric tests were used to score TCR-TCR, TCR-HLA and TCR-CMV co-occurrence, with a repertoire-size bias correction applied to TCR pairs. False discovery rates were estimated in a later analysis by permuting HLA or CMV assignments 20 times. In a later analysis, co-occurring TCRs were grouped with DBSCAN, and TCRdist sequence similarity was added when clustering was performed within HLA-allele-positive subsets. For co-occurrence clustering, repertoires with fewer than 30,000 or more than 120,000 public chains were excluded, along with roughly 5 repertoires with anomalous nucleotide sharing. TCRdb obtained this table from immuneACCESS and retained in-frame rearrangements with V and J assigned. These tables miss some clones; where compared with another copy, unresolved V genes account for less than half of the shortfall, and the remainder is unexplained. That table gives V, J and clone size, and the DNA gave D and trimming. The sample table lists over 110,000 clones, about 76% of them with a count of one. The ten largest clonotypes hold 3.1% of the sample.

What the study reported, not specific to this receptor: Compared with the approximately 670-donor mean, donors in an Asian-associated ancestry cluster had fewer N-insertions in productive TCRs, according to a later genetic analysis. In an earlier analysis of about 540 of the donors, most TCR beta V segments were observed in productive rearrangements about 87% or about 30% of the time, broadly matching IMGT annotations. Most TCR sequences were observed very rarely across donors, whereas some public TCRs were present in many individuals. It was suggested by the authors that the approach could potentially be generalized to other disease states and immunological phenotypes. A later analysis found that most CMV-associated TCR beta chains appeared HLA-restricted, with HLA associations seemingly driven largely by CMV exposure. HLA typing was unavailable for some donors at each locus, so association tests used only the typed subset. According to a later analysis, TCR association rates differed among HLA loci, with DRB1 alleles showing the most associated TCRs and HLA-C alleles showing the fewest. Only TCR beta chains were sequenced in this cohort, and the absence of alpha or paired-chain data limited detectable features. For the cohort, immune exposure information was limited to CMV serostatus. Sequencing depth was assumed to be roughly uniform across donors in the presence/absence analyses, though that assumption may not hold. Linkage disequilibrium might explain the correlated functional status among segregating V segments, but an unknown experimental factor could not be excluded. A cluster of highly shared sequence variants was judged likely to be a technical artifact of the sequencing pipeline. Strong co-occurrence of HLA alleles, especially DR and DQ, made assigning TCR associations to individual alleles difficult. In a later genetic analysis, a missense DCLRE1C variant was associated with V-gene and J-gene trimming of TCR beta chains, and the association was replicated in an independent cohort. Because counts were too low, about 15 rarely observed V segments, including chromosome 9 orphons, were left out of the earlier analysis of 500 to 650 of the donors. Three of the identified cytomegalovirus-associated TCR beta chains were confirmed in vitro to be specific for cytomegalovirus antigens. A further reported finding was that TCR beta sequences accurately predicted the HLA-A and HLA-B alleles for most subjects in the first cohort. In a later analysis, HLA-associated TCR beta chains were found to be more clonally expanded and to have lower generation probabilities than equally common non-associated chains. A later analysis reported that several top co-occurrence clusters appeared linked to parvovirus B19, influenza, CMV and Epstein-Barr virus. The classifier was reported to diagnose cytomegalovirus status with high specificity and sensitivity in both the original cohort and the validation cohort. Specific HLA alleles were associated with over 15,000 TCR beta sequences at a false discovery rate of 0.05 in a later analysis. The study listed approximately 150 TCR beta chains as associated with cytomegalovirus.

This clonotype was obtained from a female donor in good health and CMV-seronegative. Sequencing was performed on PBMCs.

The DNA is TGTGCCAGCTCACCACCGTCGGGGGGCCCGCAGTATTTT. This encodes CASSPPSGGPQYF. The V and J genes are TRBV18 and TRBJ2-3; tentative D gene TRBD2, with 7 bases matching. Including the terminal cysteine and phenylalanine, the CDR3 comprises 13 residues. Only CDR3 DNA remains: 39 bases, in frame from the first base. V is shortened by 0 bases, J by 10 bases, and the region joining them spans 11 bases. CDR1 KGHSH and CDR2 LQKENI are derived from the germline V gene.